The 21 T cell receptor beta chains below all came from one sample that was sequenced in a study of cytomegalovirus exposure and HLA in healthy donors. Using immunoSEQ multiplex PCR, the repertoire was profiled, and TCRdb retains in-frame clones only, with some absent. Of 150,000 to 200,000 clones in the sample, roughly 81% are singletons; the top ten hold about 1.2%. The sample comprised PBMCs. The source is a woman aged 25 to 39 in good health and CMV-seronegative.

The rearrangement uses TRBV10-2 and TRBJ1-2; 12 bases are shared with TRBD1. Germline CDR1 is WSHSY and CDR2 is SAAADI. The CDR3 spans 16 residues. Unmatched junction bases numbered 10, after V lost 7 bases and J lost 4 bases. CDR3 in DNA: TGCGCCAGCACCCCGGGACAGGGGGCTTCTCGCTATGGCTACACCTTC. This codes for CASTPGQGASRYGYTF.

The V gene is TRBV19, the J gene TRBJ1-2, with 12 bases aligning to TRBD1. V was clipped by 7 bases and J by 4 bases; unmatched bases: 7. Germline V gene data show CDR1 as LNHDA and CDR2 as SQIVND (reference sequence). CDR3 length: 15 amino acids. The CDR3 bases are TGTGCCAGTACCATGGGGACAGGGGGCTTCTATGGCTACACCTTC. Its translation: CASTMGTGGFYGYTF.

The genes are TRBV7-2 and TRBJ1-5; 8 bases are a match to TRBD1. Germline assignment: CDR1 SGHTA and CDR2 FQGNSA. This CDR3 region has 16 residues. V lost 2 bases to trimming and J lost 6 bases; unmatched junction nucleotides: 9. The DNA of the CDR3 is TGTGCCAGCAGCTTAAGGGGGCAGGGGGCCGTTCAGCCCCAGCATTTT. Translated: CASSLRGQGAVQPQHF.

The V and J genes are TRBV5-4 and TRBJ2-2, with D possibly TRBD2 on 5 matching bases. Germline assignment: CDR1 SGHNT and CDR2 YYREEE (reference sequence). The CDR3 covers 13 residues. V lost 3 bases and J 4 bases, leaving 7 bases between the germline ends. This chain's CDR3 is CASSSRGTGELFF. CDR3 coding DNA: TGTGCCAGCAGCTCTCGGGGCACCGGGGAGCTGTTTTTT.

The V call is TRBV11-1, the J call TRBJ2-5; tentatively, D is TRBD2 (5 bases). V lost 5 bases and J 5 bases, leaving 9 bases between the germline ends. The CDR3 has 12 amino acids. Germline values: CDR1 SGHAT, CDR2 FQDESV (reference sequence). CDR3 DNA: TGTGCCAGCAGCCCGCCGGGGGAGACCCAGTACTTC. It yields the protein CASSPPGETQYF. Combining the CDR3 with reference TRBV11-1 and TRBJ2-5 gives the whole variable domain EAEVAQSPRYKITEKSQAVAFWCDPISGHATLYWYRQILGQGPELLVQFQDESVVDDSQLPKDRFSAERLKGVDSTLKIQPAELGDSAMYLCASSPPGETQYFGPGTRLLVL.

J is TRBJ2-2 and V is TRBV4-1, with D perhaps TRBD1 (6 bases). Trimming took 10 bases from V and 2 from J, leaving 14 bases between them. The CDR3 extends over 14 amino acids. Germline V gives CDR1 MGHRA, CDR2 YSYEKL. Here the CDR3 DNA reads TGCGCCACCACCGGGACACCTAACACCGGGGAGCTGTTTTTT. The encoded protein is CATTGTPNTGELFF.

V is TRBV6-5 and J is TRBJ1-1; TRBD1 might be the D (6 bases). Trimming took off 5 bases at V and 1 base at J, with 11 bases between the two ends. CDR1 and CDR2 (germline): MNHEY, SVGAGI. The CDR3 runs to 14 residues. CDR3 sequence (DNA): TGTGCCAGCAGTATCCAGGGGAGGAACACTGAAGCTTTCTTT. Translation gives CASSIQGRNTEAFF.

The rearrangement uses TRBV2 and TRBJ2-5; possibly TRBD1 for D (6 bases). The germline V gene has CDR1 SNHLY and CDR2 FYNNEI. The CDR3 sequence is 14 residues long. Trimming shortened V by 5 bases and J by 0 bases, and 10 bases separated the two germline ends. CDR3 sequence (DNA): TGTGCCAGCAGTCAACAGGGAGACCAAGAGACCCAGTACTTC. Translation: CASSQQGDQETQYF.

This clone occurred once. As DNA, the CDR3 is TGCGCCAGCAGCCAACTGCAGGGTGGAAGTCCCTATGGCTACACCTTC. Translated: CASSQLQGGSPYGYTF. The chain uses TRBV4-1 and TRBJ1-2, with a weak D call TRBD1 (5 bases). Trimming left V 2 bases short and J 4 bases short, with 17 bases between. The CDR3 has 16 residues. Germline-derived CDR1 and CDR2 are MGHRA and YSYEKL.

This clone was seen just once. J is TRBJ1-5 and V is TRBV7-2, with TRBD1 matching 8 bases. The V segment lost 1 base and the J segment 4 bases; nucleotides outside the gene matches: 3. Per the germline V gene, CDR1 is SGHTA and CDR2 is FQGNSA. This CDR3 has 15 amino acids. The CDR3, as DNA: TGTGCCAGCAGCTTAGAGAACAGGGGGAATCAGCCCCAGCATTTT. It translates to CASSLENRGNQPQHF.

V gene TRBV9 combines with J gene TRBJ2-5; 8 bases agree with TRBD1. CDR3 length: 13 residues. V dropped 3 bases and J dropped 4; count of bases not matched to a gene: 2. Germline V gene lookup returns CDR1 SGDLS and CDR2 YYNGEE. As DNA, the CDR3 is TGTGCCAGCAGCGAAGGACAGGGAGAGACCCAGTACTTC. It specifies CASSEGQGETQYF.

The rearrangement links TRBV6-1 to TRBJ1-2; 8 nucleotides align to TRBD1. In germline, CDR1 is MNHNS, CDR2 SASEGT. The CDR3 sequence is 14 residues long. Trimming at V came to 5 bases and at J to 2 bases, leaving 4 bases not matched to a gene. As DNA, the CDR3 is TGTGCCAGCAGTTCGACAGGGGTGAACTATGGCTACACCTTC. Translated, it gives CASSSTGVNYGYTF.

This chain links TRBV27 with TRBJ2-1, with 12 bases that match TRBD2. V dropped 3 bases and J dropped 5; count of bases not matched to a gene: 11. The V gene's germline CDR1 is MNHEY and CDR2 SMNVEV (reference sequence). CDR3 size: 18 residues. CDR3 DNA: TGTGCCAGCAGTTTCGCCCGACTAGCGGGGGATCTCAACAATGAGCAGTTCTTC. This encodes CASSFARLAGDLNNEQFF.

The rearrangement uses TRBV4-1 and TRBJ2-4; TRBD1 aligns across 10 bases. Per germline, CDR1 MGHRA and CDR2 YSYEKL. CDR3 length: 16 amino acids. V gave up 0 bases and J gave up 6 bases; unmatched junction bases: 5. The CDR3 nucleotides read TGCGCCAGCAGCCAAGATAGGGACAGGGGAATAAACATTCAGTACTTC. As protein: CASSQDRDRGINIQYF.

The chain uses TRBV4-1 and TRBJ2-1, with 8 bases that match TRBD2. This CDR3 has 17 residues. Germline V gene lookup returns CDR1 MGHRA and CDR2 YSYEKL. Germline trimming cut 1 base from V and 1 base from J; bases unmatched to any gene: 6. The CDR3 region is CASSQVGGASSYNEQFF. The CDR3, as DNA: TGCGCCAGCAGCCAAGTCGGGGGGGCCAGTTCCTACAATGAGCAGTTCTTC.

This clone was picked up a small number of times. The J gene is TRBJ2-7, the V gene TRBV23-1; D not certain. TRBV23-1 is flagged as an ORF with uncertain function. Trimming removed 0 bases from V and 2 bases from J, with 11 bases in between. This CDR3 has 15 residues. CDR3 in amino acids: CASSQSSPRTYEQYF. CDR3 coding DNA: TGCGCCAGCAGTCAATCGTCCCCCAGAACCTACGAGCAGTACTTC.

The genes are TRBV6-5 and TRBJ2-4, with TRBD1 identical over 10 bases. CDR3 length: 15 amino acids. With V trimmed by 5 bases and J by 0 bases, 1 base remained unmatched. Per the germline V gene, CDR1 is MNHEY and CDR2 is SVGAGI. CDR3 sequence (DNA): TGTGCCAGCAGTAGACAGGGGGCAGCCAAAAACATTCAGTACTTC. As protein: CASSRQGAAKNIQYF.

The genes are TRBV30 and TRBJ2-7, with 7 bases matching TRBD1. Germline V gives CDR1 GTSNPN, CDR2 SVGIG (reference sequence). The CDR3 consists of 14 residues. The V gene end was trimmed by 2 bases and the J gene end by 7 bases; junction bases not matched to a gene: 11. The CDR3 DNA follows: TGTGCCTGGAGTAAGGGGACAGTCTCGGGGGAGCAGTACTTC. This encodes CAWSKGTVSGEQYF. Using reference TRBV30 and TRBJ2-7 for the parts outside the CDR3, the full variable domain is SQTIHQWPATLVQPVGSPLSLECTVEGTSNPNLYWYRQAAGRGLQLLFYSVGIGQISSEVPQNLSASRPQDRQFILSSKKLLLSDSGFYLCAWSKGTVSGEQYFGPGTRLTVT.

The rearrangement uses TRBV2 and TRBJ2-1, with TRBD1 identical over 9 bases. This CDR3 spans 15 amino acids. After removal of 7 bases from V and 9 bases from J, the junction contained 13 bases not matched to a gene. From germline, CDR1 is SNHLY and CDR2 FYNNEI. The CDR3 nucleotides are TGTGCCAGCATTCAGGGACAGGGAAAAGGCGGTGAGCAGTTCTTC. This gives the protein CASIQGQGKGGEQFF. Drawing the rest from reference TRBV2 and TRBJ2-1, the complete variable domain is EPEVTQTPSHQVTQMGQEVILRCVPISNHLYFYWYRQILGQKVEFLVSFYNNEISEKSEIFDDQFSVERPDGSNFTLKIRSTKLEDSAMYFCASIQGQGKGGEQFFGPGTRLTVL.

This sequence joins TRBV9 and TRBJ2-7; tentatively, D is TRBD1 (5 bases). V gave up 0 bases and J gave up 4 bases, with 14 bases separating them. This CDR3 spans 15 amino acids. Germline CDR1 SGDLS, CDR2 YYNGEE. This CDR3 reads CASSVGGAGKYEQYF. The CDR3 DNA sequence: TGTGCCAGCAGCGTAGGGGGCGCAGGGAAGTACGAGCAGTACTTC.

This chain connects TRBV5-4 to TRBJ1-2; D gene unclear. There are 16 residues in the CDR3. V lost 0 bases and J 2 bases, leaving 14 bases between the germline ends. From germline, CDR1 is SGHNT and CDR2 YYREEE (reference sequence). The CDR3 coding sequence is TGTGCCAGCAGCTTGGGTCTATCTCACTCCAACTATGGCTACACCTTC. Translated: CASSLGLSHSNYGYTF.